This TCR beta chain was profiled in a study of blood T cell repertoires in COVID-19. Study overall: Samples representing acute and convalescent COVID-19 were sourced from the United States, Italy and Spain. Nucleic acid was either cDNA or gDNA, and it came from T cells, B-cell-depleted T cells, or PBMCs.

The germline gives CDR1 SGDLS, CDR2 YYNGEE. The length of the CDR3 is 12 residues. V was trimmed by 3 bases and J by 5 bases, leaving 8 bases between them. In the original analysis: Reference gene primer amplification gave estimated nucleated cell counts. Here immunoSEQ multiplex PCR was the method, and the copy in TCRdb shows in-frame clones only, minus some. From that table come the V and J calls and clone size; the DNA was used to work out D and trimming. The profile shows some 230,000 clones, about nine tenths of them singletons. The sample was peripheral blood. The chain uses TRBV9 and TRBJ1-1; tentative D call: TRBD1 (6 bases). The clonotype was recovered from a man aged 25 to 40 who had recovered from COVID-19. This CDR3 reads CASSEQGTEAFF. CDR3 DNA sequence: TGTGCCAGCAGCGAACAGGGTACTGAAGCTTTCTTT.